Only one count was recorded for the clone carrying this TCR beta chain. This sample is drawn from a study of control samples from healthy donors and cancer patients. The germline V gene encodes CDR1 SNHLY and CDR2 FYNNEI. The ends were cut back, 6 bases at V and 7 bases at J, with 21 bases in the middle. The length of the CDR3 is 16 residues. Libraries were prepared by immunoSEQ multiplex PCR; TCRdb keeps only in-frame clonotypes and omits some of them. The sample has 70,000 to 90,000 clones, 90% to 95% seen once; the top ten hold 4.8%. The source of this sequence is a woman in her late teens or twenties in good health. Sequenced input: blood. The chain carries TRBV2 and TRBJ1-4, with D tentatively TRBD1 (5 bases). In DNA form, the CDR3 reads TGTGCCAGCAGAACCACCGGGGGGGGAGAATCTGAAAAACTGTTTTTT. Translation gives CASRTTGGGESEKLFF.